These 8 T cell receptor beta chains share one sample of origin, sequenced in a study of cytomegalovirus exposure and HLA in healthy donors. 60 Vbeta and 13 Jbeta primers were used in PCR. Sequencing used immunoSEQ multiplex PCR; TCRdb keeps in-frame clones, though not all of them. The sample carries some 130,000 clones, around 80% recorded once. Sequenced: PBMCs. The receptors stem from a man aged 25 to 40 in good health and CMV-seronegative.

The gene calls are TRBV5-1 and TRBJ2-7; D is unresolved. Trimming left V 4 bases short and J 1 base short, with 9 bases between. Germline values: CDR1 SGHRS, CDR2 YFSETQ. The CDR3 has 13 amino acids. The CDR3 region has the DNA TGCGCCAGCAGCCCGAGGAGTTCCTACGAGCAGTACTTC. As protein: CASSPRSSYEQYF. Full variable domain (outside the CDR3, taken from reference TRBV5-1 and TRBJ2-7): KAGVTQTPRYLIKTRGQQVTLSCSPISGHRSVSWYQQTPGQGLQFLFEYFSETQRNKGNFPGRFSGRQFSNSRSEMNVSTLELGDSALYLCASSPRSSYEQYFGPGTRLTVT.

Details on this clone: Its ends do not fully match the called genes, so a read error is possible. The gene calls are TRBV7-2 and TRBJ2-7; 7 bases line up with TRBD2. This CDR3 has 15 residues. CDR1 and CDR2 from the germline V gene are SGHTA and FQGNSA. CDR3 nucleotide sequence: TGCGCCAGCAGCCCTACTAGGGGCTTCGGGGGGGAGCAGTACTTC. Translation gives CASSPTRGFGGEQYF.

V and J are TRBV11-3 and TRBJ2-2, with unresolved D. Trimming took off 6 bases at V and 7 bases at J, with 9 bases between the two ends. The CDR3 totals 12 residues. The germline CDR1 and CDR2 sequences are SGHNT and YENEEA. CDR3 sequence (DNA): TGTGCCAGCAGTCTTAGTGGCGGGGAGCTGTTTTTT. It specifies CASSLSGGELFF.

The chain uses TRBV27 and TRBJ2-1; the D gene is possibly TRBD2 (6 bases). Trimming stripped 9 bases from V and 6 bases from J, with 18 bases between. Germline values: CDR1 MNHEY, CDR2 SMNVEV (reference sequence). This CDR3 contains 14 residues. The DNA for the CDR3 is TGTGCCAGTAGACTATGGGCGGGGTTCAATGAGCAGTTCTTC. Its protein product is CASRLWAGFNEQFF.

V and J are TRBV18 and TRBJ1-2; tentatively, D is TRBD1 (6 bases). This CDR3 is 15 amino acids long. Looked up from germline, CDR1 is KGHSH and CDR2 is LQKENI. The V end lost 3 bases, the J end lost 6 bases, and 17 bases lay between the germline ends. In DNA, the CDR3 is TGTGCCAGCTCACCTCTACAGGGACGAGGGGATGGCTACACCTTC. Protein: CASSPLQGRGDGYTF.

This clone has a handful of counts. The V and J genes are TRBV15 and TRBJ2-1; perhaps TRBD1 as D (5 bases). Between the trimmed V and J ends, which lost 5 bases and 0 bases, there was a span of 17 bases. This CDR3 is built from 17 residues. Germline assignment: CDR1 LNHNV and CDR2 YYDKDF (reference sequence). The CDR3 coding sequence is TGTGCCACCAGCCCAAGGGGAACAAACCCCTCCTACAATGAGCAGTTCTTC. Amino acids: CATSPRGTNPSYNEQFF.

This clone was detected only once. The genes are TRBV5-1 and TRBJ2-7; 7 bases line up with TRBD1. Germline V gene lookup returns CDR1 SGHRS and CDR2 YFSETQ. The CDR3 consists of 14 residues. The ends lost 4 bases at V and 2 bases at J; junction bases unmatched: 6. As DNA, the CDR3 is TGCGCCAGCAGCACCGGGACAGAGCCCTACGAGCAGTACTTC. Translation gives CASSTGTEPYEQYF.

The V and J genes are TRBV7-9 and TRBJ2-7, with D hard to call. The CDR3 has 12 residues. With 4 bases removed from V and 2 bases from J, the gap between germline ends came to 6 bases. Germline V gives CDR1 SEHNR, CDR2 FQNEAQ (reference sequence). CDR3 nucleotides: TGTGCCAGCAGCTCCTACCCCTACGAGCAGTACTTC. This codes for CASSSYPYEQYF.